This record covers a single TCR beta chain. What this receptor recognizes is not known. It has no much larger one-base neighbor in the sample; base qualities were not kept. These data are taken from a study of blood T cell repertoires in COVID-19 (dated by TCRdb to 2020 to 2021). Regarding the complete study: Samples from collaborators originated in the United States, Italy and Spain and spanned both the acute and convalescent phases of COVID-19. The prospective study material was composed of cDNA or gDNA derived from T cells, B-cell-depleted T cells, or PBMCs. The dataset comprised deeply sampled blood TCRbeta repertoires from subjects exposed to, actively infected with, or recovered from COVID-19. The repertoires were made available in a free public database intended to serve as a resource for research on the immune response to SARS-CoV-2. The samples were drawn from two sources: the first 160 participants of the ongoing ImmuneRACE study, and some 1,300 subjects contributed by 6 global collaborators. Nearly every sample came with metadata listing a de-identified subject ID, COVID-19 status, age in years and sex. HLA class I and class II types, where available, came from metadata supplied by the sample provider rather than from assay-based typing. Overall study results and their limits: The amount of clinical and demographic metadata varied by source and participant and was provided uncurated.

The immunoSEQ Assay, a bias-controlled multiplex PCR, was used to amplify TCRbeta CDR3 regions from genomic DNA. As for the original processing: Nucleated cell counts per sample were estimated from amplification of reference gene primers within the assay. To quantify the absolute abundance of each unique TCRbeta CDR3 rearrangement, sequence reads were collapsed and filtered. Productive Simpson clonality was computed per sample as the square root of Simpson's diversity index over productive rearrangements. Imported from immuneACCESS, the table was reduced by TCRdb to in-frame sequences with V and J called. These copies leave out some clones; in studies compared against another copy, an unresolved V gene accounts for under half, and the cause of the remainder is not known. For V, J and clone size, that table is used; D and trimming come from the DNA. The sample table shows roughly 250,000 clones, and around 79% are seen once. Of the sample, about 3.5% falls within the top ten clones.

Collaborating institutions collected whole blood in K2EDTA tubes following their own protocols. Collaborator samples were shipped for TCRbeta analysis as frozen whole blood, isolated PBMCs, or DNA extracted from either sample type. V and J are truncated by 5 bases and 7 bases respectively, leaving an intervening sequence of 11 bases. The germline V gene (reference sequence) specifies DFQATT as CDR1 and SNEGSKA as CDR2. Taken from cysteine to phenylalanine, the CDR3 has 11 residues. Here the CDR3 DNA is all that survives: 33 bases in frame from base 1. The chain joins TRBV20-1 to TRBJ1-2, with TRBD1 tentatively as D gene (5 bases match). Sequenced sample: peripheral blood. This receptor was obtained from a woman of 80 years or more with acute or convalescent COVID-19. This receptor has the CDR3 CSAPGRGGYTF. The nucleotide sequence reads TGCAGTGCTCCAGGAAGGGGTGGCTACACCTTC.